Each of the 18 T cell receptor beta chains below was sequenced from the same sample in a study of beta chain features in type 1 diabetes. Of the isolated RNA, all was reverse transcribed, and so the sequenced material was expressed TCRB transcripts. Only in-frame clones appear in the TCRdb table, and some are missing; sequencing was by immunoSEQ multiplex PCR. The sample includes 150,000 or so clones, about a tenth seen only once; the top ten take around 0.7%. Sample: central memory CD4+ T cells from blood. Receptors originate from a man aged 18 to 29 in good health.

This clone was picked up a small number of times. V and J are TRBV11-2 and TRBJ2-1; weak D call: TRBD2 (6 bases). Between the trimmed V and J ends, which lost 4 bases and 1 base, there was a span of 11 bases. The CDR3 is made up of 15 amino acids. Germline CDR1 reads SGHAT; CDR2 reads FQNNGV. CDR3 sequence: CASSSLAESYNEQFF. CDR3 DNA: TGTGCCAGCAGCTCTTTAGCGGAGTCCTACAATGAGCAGTTCTTC. Full variable domain (outside the CDR3, taken from reference TRBV11-2 and TRBJ2-1): EAGVAQSPRYKIIEKRQSVAFWCNPISGHATLYWYQQILGQGPKLLIQFQNNGVVDDSQLPKDRFSAERLKGVDSTLKIQPAKLEDSAVYLCASSSLAESYNEQFFGPGTRLTVL.

This clone was seen repeatedly, ten times or more. The rearrangement uses TRBV21-1 and TRBJ2-6; TRBD1 is the table's D call, not checked against the DNA. TRBV21-1 is recorded as a pseudogene. The CDR3 sequence is 15 residues long. The chain's CDR3 is CASSIGQAGANVLTF. DNA for the CDR3: TGTGCCAGCAGCATTGGACAGGCTGGGGCCAACGTCCTGACTTTC.

The gene calls are TRBV5-1 and TRBJ2-1; 7 positions match TRBD1. Germline CDR1 reads SGHRS; CDR2 reads YFSETQ. V shed 4 bases, J shed 8 bases, and the junction held 9 bases outside the gene matches. The CDR3 is 14 residues long. The CDR3 here is CASSEGQLNDEQFF. The CDR3, as DNA: TGCGCCAGCAGCGAGGGACAGCTAAACGATGAGCAGTTCTTC.

This clone has only a few counts. The V gene is TRBV6-1, the J gene TRBJ1-5, with D hard to call. V was clipped by 3 bases and J by 6 bases, with 15 bases between them. This CDR3 region has 15 residues. Germline V CDR1 and CDR2: MNHNS, SASEGT. The CDR3 region is CASSEALSLSQPQHF. The CDR3 coding sequence is TGTGCCAGCAGTGAGGCTCTGTCCCTCAGTCAGCCCCAGCATTTT.

Here the CDR3 reads CASSPGTAHYGYTF. The CDR3 DNA sequence: TGTGCCAGCAGCCCCGGGACAGCGCACTATGGCTACACCTTC. V gene TRBV6-6 combines with J gene TRBJ1-2, with TRBD1 matching over 7 bases. J lost 3 bases, V lost 6 bases, and 7 bases had no gene match. The CDR3 length is 14 residues. Germline CDR1 is MNHNY and CDR2 is SVGAGI (reference sequence).

The rearrangement joins TRBV5-1 to TRBJ2-7, with 8 bases aligning to TRBD1. V lost 4 bases, J lost 2 bases, and 5 bases stayed unmatched. CDR3 length: 14 amino acids. Per the germline V gene, CDR1 is SGHRS and CDR2 is YFSETQ. CDR3 sequence: CASSPADRAYEQYF. The CDR3 coding sequence is TGCGCCAGCAGCCCGGCGGACAGGGCCTACGAGCAGTACTTC.

This clone has just one count. The V call is TRBV5-1, the J call TRBJ2-1, with TRBD1 as a possible D gene (5 bases). V gave up 3 bases and J gave up 7 bases, with 17 bases separating them. CDR1 and CDR2 from the germline V gene are SGHRS and YFSETQ. There are 15 residues in the CDR3. The CDR3: CASSSLIGVVNEQFF. As DNA, the CDR3 is TGCGCCAGCAGCTCCCTCATAGGGGTGGTTAATGAGCAGTTCTTC.

The V call is TRBV4-1, the J call TRBJ2-7; possible D gene TRBD2, 7 bases. The V gene's germline CDR1 is MGHRA and CDR2 YSYEKL. The CDR3 is 16 residues long. V lost 4 bases, J lost 2 bases, and 18 bases lay in between. The CDR3 region has the DNA TGCGCCAGCAGCCCTGGGGGGCGGGGGATGACCTACGAGCAGTACTTC. Translation gives CASSPGGRGMTYEQYF.

The chain employs TRBV14 and TRBJ2-7; D remains ambiguous. The CDR3 covers 13 residues. Germline CDR1 and CDR2: SGHDN and FVKESK. With 1 base removed from V and 1 base from J, the gap between germline ends came to 5 bases. The chain's CDR3 is CASSQVNSYEQYF. The CDR3 DNA reads as TGTGCCAGCAGCCAAGTAAATTCCTACGAGCAGTACTTC.

J is TRBJ2-7 and V is TRBV18; 7 bases match TRBD1. Germline V lookup: CDR1 KGHSH, CDR2 LQKENI. The CDR3 is made up of 14 amino acids. V dropped 5 bases and J dropped 2; count of bases not matched to a gene: 6. The CDR3 loop reads CASSERGQAYEQYF. CDR3 DNA sequence: TGTGCCAGCTCAGAAAGGGGGCAAGCCTACGAGCAGTACTTC.

Written as DNA, the CDR3 is TGCAGCGTGGCCGCACCAGGGGGCGCGAGGGAGACCCAGTACTTC. Its translation: CSVAAPGGARETQYF. This chain joins TRBV29-1 and TRBJ2-5; TRBD1 matches 8 bases. The CDR3 is 15 residues long. CDR1 is SQVTM and CDR2 is ANQGSEA in the germline V gene. With 6 bases clipped from V and 5 bases from J, the junction kept 14 bases outside the gene matches. Full variable domain (remainder filled in from reference TRBV29-1 and TRBJ2-5): SAVISQKPSRDICQRGTSLTIQCQVDSQVTMMFWYRQQPGQSLTLIATANQGSEATYESGFVIDKFPISRPNLTFSTLTVSNMSPEDSSIYLCSVAAPGGARETQYFGPGTRLLVL.

This clone occurred a few times. In DNA, the CDR3 is TGTGCCAGCAGTTACGAGGGATACGAGCAGTACTTC. Residues: CASSYEGYEQYF. The V and J genes are TRBV6-5 and TRBJ2-7; D may be TRBD2 (5 bases). V was shortened by 2 bases and J by 4 bases, with 6 bases between the two germline ends. CDR3 length: 12 amino acids. Germline CDR1 reads MNHEY; CDR2 reads SVGAGI.

This chain joins TRBV19 and TRBJ2-1; 11 bases are shared with TRBD2. Unmatched junction bases numbered 6, after V lost 4 bases and J lost 4 bases. The CDR3 consists of 16 residues. Per germline, CDR1 LNHDA and CDR2 SQIVND (reference sequence). The CDR3, as DNA: TGTGCCAGTAGTAAGATTAGCGGGGGGGCATACAATGAGCAGTTCTTC. Protein: CASSKISGGAYNEQFF.

The sample holds a few counts of this clone. The chain uses TRBV2 and TRBJ2-3, with 7 positions matching TRBD2. Looked up from germline, CDR1 is SNHLY and CDR2 is FYNNEI. CDR3 length: 14 amino acids. Unmatched junction bases numbered 5, after V lost 6 bases and J lost 2 bases. The CDR3 here is CASSRSGVTDTQYF. CDR3 DNA: TGTGCCAGCAGCCGGAGCGGGGTCACAGATACGCAGTATTTT.

This chain connects TRBV9 to TRBJ2-4, with D tentatively TRBD1 (5 bases). Germline CDR1 SGDLS, CDR2 YYNGEE. The CDR3 has 15 residues. The V and J ends lost 0 bases and 9 bases respectively, with 16 bases between them. For the CDR3, the DNA is TGTGCCAGCAGCGTAGTGGGTCAGAGCCAGGGCATTCAGTACTTC. Its protein is CASSVVGQSQGIQYF. Looking up the rest from reference TRBV9 and TRBJ2-4 gives the full variable domain: DSGVTQTPKHLITATGQRVTLRCSPRSGDLSVYWYQQSLDQGLQFLIQYYNGEERAKGNILERFSAQQFPDLHSELNLSSLELGDSALYFCASSVVGQSQGIQYFGAGTRLSVL.

The chain has TRBV5-1 and TRBJ2-7; 16 nucleotides match TRBD2. CDR1 is SGHRS and CDR2 is YFSETQ in the germline V gene. V trimming: 0 bases; J trimming: 3 bases; junction bases outside the gene matches: 15. The CDR3 consists of 21 residues. CDR3 sequence reads: CASSLGNPGLAGGAYRYEQYF. CDR3 sequence (DNA): TGCGCCAGCAGCTTGGGGAACCCGGGACTAGCGGGGGGGGCCTACCGCTACGAGCAGTACTTC.

In the case of this clone: A read error may account for a junction end that differs from germline. The chain is built from TRBV5-4 and TRBJ2-1, with D perhaps TRBD2 (6 bases). CDR3 length equals 13 residues. Germline V gene sequence: CDR1 SGHNT, CDR2 YYREEE (reference sequence). The CDR3 reads CASSQTSWNEQFF. CDR3 bases: TGCGCCAGCAGCCAGACTAGTTGGAATGAGCAGTTCTTC.

The gene calls are TRBV30 and TRBJ2-5; D is possibly TRBD2 (7 bases). The CDR3 has 14 amino acids. Trimming cost V 0 bases and J 4 bases, with 12 bases left between them. Germline V gene lookup returns CDR1 GTSNPN and CDR2 SVGIG (reference sequence). The CDR3 DNA reads as TGTGCCTGGAGTGTGGGAGGGGGGGGAGAGACCCAGTACTTC. Translating gives CAWSVGGGGETQYF.